This passage covers 26 T cell receptor beta chains from one sample sequenced in a study of beta chain features in type 1 diabetes. Every isolated RNA sample was fully reverse transcribed, so sequencing captured expressed TCRB transcripts. Some clones are missing from TCRdb's copy, which holds only in-frame ones; the method was immunoSEQ multiplex PCR. The table has roughly 40,000 clones, around half seen once. The source material was central memory CD4+ T cells from blood. The receptor set was obtained from a woman aged 18 to 35 in good health.

The rearrangement joins TRBV2 to TRBJ2-7, with D maybe TRBD1 (6 bases). The germline V gene encodes CDR1 SNHLY and CDR2 FYNNEI. The CDR3 runs 14 residues. V lost 6 bases, J lost 3 bases, and 15 bases lay in between. CDR3 in amino acids: CASRSARQDYEQYF. The CDR3 DNA is TGTGCCAGCAGGAGCGCGAGACAGGACTACGAGCAGTACTTC.

This clone has more than one count but fewer than ten. This chain joins TRBV2 and TRBJ1-1; D is undetermined. The CDR3 sequence is 13 residues long. Per germline, CDR1 SNHLY and CDR2 FYNNEI. With 4 bases removed from V and 4 bases from J, the gap between germline ends came to 10 bases. This chain's CDR3 is CASSVALSTEAFF. CDR3 in DNA: TGTGCCAGCAGTGTAGCGTTGAGCACTGAAGCTTTCTTT.

The gene calls are TRBV5-1 and TRBJ1-2; TRBD1 is a possible D gene (6 bases). V dropped 0 bases and J dropped 5 bases, with 11 bases sitting between them. The CDR3 is 14 residues long. Germline CDR1 and CDR2: SGHRS and YFSETQ. CDR3 sequence reads: CASSLDTGSYGYTF. The CDR3, as DNA: TGCGCCAGCAGCTTGGATACAGGGTCGTATGGCTACACCTTC.

This clone was counted only a few times. The gene calls are TRBV4-2 and TRBJ2-6; 7 nucleotides match TRBD2. The trim removed 3 bases at V and 1 base at J, leaving 6 bases unmatched. Germline V gives CDR1 LGHNA, CDR2 YNFKEQ. The CDR3 consists of 17 residues. Here the CDR3 DNA reads TGTGCCAGCAGCCAGGGGGGGAGCCTATCTGGGGCCAACGTCCTGACTTTC. It specifies CASSQGGSLSGANVLTF.

The table lists this clone with a count of one. The V call is TRBV5-1, the J call TRBJ2-2; D is unclear. There are 15 residues in the CDR3. Deletions cut 0 bases from V and 6 bases from J, with 12 bases between. CDR1 and CDR2 (germline): SGHRS, YFSETQ. CDR3 bases: TGCGCCAGCAGCTTGGGGTCACATGATGCCGGGGAGCTGTTTTTT. Translated, it gives CASSLGSHDAGELFF.

The V call is TRBV28, the J call TRBJ2-3, with 8 bases identical to TRBD2. CDR3 length: 15 residues. Germline trimming cut 6 bases from V and 5 bases from J; bases unmatched to any gene: 10. The germline CDR1 and CDR2 sequences are MDHEN and SYDVKM. CDR3 sequence reads: CASSHTSGGVDTQYF. DNA of the CDR3: TGTGCCAGCAGCCATACTAGCGGAGGGGTAGATACGCAGTATTTT.

The table lists this clone with a few counts. V gene TRBV6-1 combines with J gene TRBJ1-1, with 11 bases aligning to TRBD1. This CDR3 comprises 15 residues. Germline loops: CDR1 MNHNS, CDR2 SASEGT. V lost 7 bases to trimming and J lost 4 bases; unmatched junction nucleotides: 8. CDR3 sequence reads: CASTPLGQGATEAFF. DNA of the CDR3: TGTGCCAGCACCCCCCTCGGACAGGGGGCCACTGAAGCTTTCTTT.

The chain recombines TRBV4-1 with TRBJ2-1; 7 bases are shared with TRBD1. The germline V gene has CDR1 MGHRA and CDR2 YSYEKL. The CDR3 is 16 amino acids. Trimming cost V 2 bases and J 3 bases; bases outside gene matches: 7. CDR3 nucleotides: TGCGCCAGCAGCCAAACTAGGGGGCAGGGCTACAATGAGCAGTTCTTC. Amino acid sequence: CASSQTRGQGYNEQFF.

This chain connects TRBV15 to TRBJ2-5; no clear D. CDR1 is LNHNV and CDR2 is YYDKDF in the germline V gene (reference sequence). V was clipped by 7 bases and J by 4 bases, with 22 bases between them. This CDR3 is built from 16 residues. The CDR3 reads CATKRDLVVVGETQYF. The CDR3 DNA reads as TGTGCCACCAAGCGTGACCTTGTCGTGGTGGGAGAGACCCAGTACTTC.

As to this clone: Relative to the germline gene, one junction end is altered; a read error may explain this. CDR3 bases: TGTGCCCTCAGAGGACTAGAGGCAGATACGCAGTATTTT. Amino acids: CALRGLEADTQYF. The chain carries TRBV10-3 and TRBJ2-3; 7 bases match TRBD2. CDR1 ENHRY and CDR2 SYGVKD come from the germline V gene. The CDR3 covers 13 residues.

V is TRBV11-2 and J is TRBJ2-3; 8 bases agree with TRBD1. Trimming took 4 bases from V and 1 from J; bases not matched to a gene: 1. Germline-derived CDR1 and CDR2 are SGHAT and FQNNGV. The CDR3 extends over 14 amino acids. As DNA, the CDR3 is TGTGCCAGCAGCTCGACAGGGGGCACAGATACGCAGTATTTT. The encoded protein is CASSSTGGTDTQYF.

The V call is TRBV4-2, the J call TRBJ2-6; 14 bases match TRBD2. The germline V gene has CDR1 LGHNA and CDR2 YNFKEQ. Trimming took 1 base from V and 4 from J; bases not matched to a gene: 12. The CDR3 covers 21 residues. Here the CDR3 reads CASSQVSTSGGGSAGANVLTF. CDR3 DNA sequence: TGTGCCAGCAGCCAAGTGTCGACTAGCGGGGGGGGGAGCGCCGGGGCCAACGTCCTGACTTTC.

The rearrangement joins TRBV2 to TRBJ2-5, with D possibly TRBD1 on 6 matching bases. The CDR3 length is 12 residues. CDR1 and CDR2 from the germline V gene are SNHLY and FYNNEI. V gave up 8 bases and J gave up 5 bases, with 12 bases separating them. CDR3 bases: TGTGCCAGCGGGGGCTATGGGGAGACCCAGTACTTC. Translation: CASGGYGETQYF.

This clone was observed a handful of times. The chain combines TRBV7-6 with TRBJ1-4; TRBD1 matches 7 bases. The germline gives CDR1 SGHVS, CDR2 FNYEAQ. The CDR3 spans 17 residues. Trimming removed 5 bases from V and 7 bases from J; junction bases left unmatched: 16. The CDR3, as DNA: TGTGCCAGCAGCCCCCGACAAGGCCAAGACAGGGTTGAAAAACTGTTTTTT. It translates to CASSPRQGQDRVEKLFF.

The chain is built from TRBV30 and TRBJ2-2, with 9 bases fitting TRBD2. With 7 bases clipped from V and 4 bases from J, the junction kept 7 bases outside the gene matches. The CDR3 spans 14 residues. In germline, CDR1 is GTSNPN, CDR2 SVGIG (reference sequence). CDR3 bases: TGTGCCTTGGCGCGGGAGGGCCTCACCGGGGAGCTGTTTTTT. It encodes CALAREGLTGELFF.

This chain links TRBV29-1 with TRBJ1-1, with D possibly being TRBD1 (5 bases). The CDR3 is 13 amino acids. With 3 bases removed from V and 4 bases from J, the gap between germline ends came to 12 bases. CDR1 is SQVTM, CDR2 ANQGSEA, per germline. The CDR3 sequence is CSVDYRRGTEAFF. DNA of the CDR3: TGCAGCGTTGATTACCGAAGGGGCACTGAAGCTTTCTTT.

The rearrangement joins TRBV29-1 to TRBJ2-7, with D possibly matching TRBD1 (5 bases). Trimming left V 4 bases short and J 3 bases short, with 10 bases between. The germline V gene encodes CDR1 SQVTM and CDR2 ANQGSEA. The CDR3 is 12 amino acids. CDR3: CSVGLDIYEQYF. CDR3 DNA: TGCAGCGTTGGTTTGGACATCTACGAGCAGTACTTC.

J is TRBJ2-2 and V is TRBV27, with D uncertain. Germline V gene data show CDR1 as MNHEY and CDR2 as SMNVEV (reference sequence). Between the trimmed V and J ends, which lost 2 bases and 3 bases, there was a span of 10 bases. The CDR3 sequence is 15 residues long. The CDR3 DNA is TGTGCCAGCAGTTTAGGCAGGCCCCACACCGGGGAGCTGTTTTTT. It translates to CASSLGRPHTGELFF.

The chain carries TRBV12-5 and TRBJ2-1, with 12 bases fitting TRBD2. The CDR3 length is 14 residues. V trimming: 5 bases; J trimming: 6 bases; junction bases outside the gene matches: 2. Germline-derived CDR1 and CDR2 are LGHNT and FRNRAP. The CDR3 DNA reads TGTGCTAGTGGTAAGGGACTAGCGGGCAATGAGCAGTTCTTC. It codes for CASGKGLAGNEQFF.

This clone appeared a single time. V is TRBV5-1 and J is TRBJ1-2; no clear D. Germline V gives CDR1 SGHRS, CDR2 YFSETQ. Trimming pared 4 bases from V and 0 bases from J, leaving 13 bases between. This CDR3 contains 15 residues. The CDR3 nucleotides are TGCGCCAGCAGCCTGGGCGGCTCCGCTAACTATGGCTACACCTTC. Its translation is CASSLGGSANYGYTF.

This clone appeared a few times. The chain combines TRBV29-1 with TRBJ1-1; D perhaps matches TRBD1 (5 bases). Germline loops: CDR1 SQVTM, CDR2 ANQGSEA. The CDR3 contains 16 residues. Between the trimmed V and J ends, which lost 5 bases and 5 bases, there was a span of 24 bases. The CDR3 reads CSVPMQGAGRRTEAFF. The CDR3, as DNA: TGCAGCGTTCCAATGCAGGGAGCGGGAAGGCGGACTGAAGCTTTCTTT. Full variable domain (missing parts from reference TRBV29-1 and TRBJ1-1): SAVISQKPSRDICQRGTSLTIQCQVDSQVTMMFWYRQQPGQSLTLIATANQGSEATYESGFVIDKFPISRPNLTFSTLTVSNMSPEDSSIYLCSVPMQGAGRRTEAFFGQGTRLTVV.

V usage is TRBV9 and J usage is TRBJ2-7; 8 positions match TRBD1. V was pared by 3 bases and J by 1 base, with 12 bases of the junction left unmatched. Germline values: CDR1 SGDLS, CDR2 YYNGEE. The CDR3 sequence is 17 residues long. The CDR3 reads CASSAEGQAIGSYEQYF. The CDR3, as DNA: TGTGCCAGCAGCGCCGAGGGACAGGCCATTGGTTCCTACGAGCAGTACTTC.

This clone showed up just a few times. The chain joins TRBV9 to TRBJ2-2; 7 positions agree with TRBD1. Germline V lookup: CDR1 SGDLS, CDR2 YYNGEE. With 3 bases clipped from V and 1 base from J, the junction kept 3 bases outside the gene matches. This CDR3 is 15 amino acids long. CDR3 DNA sequence: TGTGCCAGCAGCGAGGACAGGATGAACACCGGGGAGCTGTTTTTT. Encoded protein: CASSEDRMNTGELFF.

The chain employs TRBV7-8 and TRBJ1-1, with 7 nucleotides matching TRBD1. The CDR3 spans 17 residues. CDR1 SGHVS and CDR2 FQNEAQ come from the germline V gene. V was pared by 0 bases and J by 5 bases, with 12 bases of the junction left unmatched. The CDR3 reads CASSLARGQGDFTEAFF. In DNA form, the CDR3 reads TGTGCCAGCAGCTTAGCACGGGGGCAGGGGGATTTTACTGAAGCTTTCTTT.

The genes are TRBV9 and TRBJ2-5, with a tentative D call TRBD1 (6 bases). V lost 4 bases, J lost 0 bases, and 10 bases lay in between. The CDR3 consists of 14 residues. Germline-derived CDR1 and CDR2 are SGDLS and YYNGEE. This CDR3 reads CASSYRDNQETQYF. CDR3 DNA sequence: TGTGCCAGCAGCTATAGGGACAACCAAGAGACCCAGTACTTC.

This clone occurred a few times. CDR3 in DNA: TGTGCCAGCAGAGGACAGGGTCAGAACTATGGCTACACCTTC. Amino acid sequence: CASRGQGQNYGYTF. J is TRBJ1-2 and V is TRBV28; 8 bases line up with TRBD1. CDR3 size: 14 residues. CDR1 MDHEN and CDR2 SYDVKM come from the germline V gene. Germline trimming cut 6 bases from V and 2 bases from J; bases unmatched to any gene: 5.